This T cell receptor (beta chain) is drawn from a study of graft-versus-host responses after intestinal transplantation. In the case of this clone: Its target is unknown.

Germline lookup yields CDR1 SGHNT and CDR2 YENEEA. This CDR3 has 19 residues. Unmatched junction bases numbered 15, after V lost 1 base and J lost 4 bases. Method: immunoSEQ multiplex PCR; TCRdb's copy keeps in-frame clones and lacks some. Of about 120,000 clones listed, just over 90% are singletons. Here the sequenced sample was unstimulated CD8+ T cells sorted from spleen or lymph node cells, taken before intestinal transplant. This clonotype originated in a human donor who received an intestinal transplant. J is TRBJ2-1 and V is TRBV11-3; 8 nucleotides match TRBD2. The CDR3 bases are TGTGCCAGCAGCTTAGGGTCCGCGGGTAGCGGGAAGGAATACAATGAGCAGTTCTTC. Translation: CASSLGSAGSGKEYNEQFF.